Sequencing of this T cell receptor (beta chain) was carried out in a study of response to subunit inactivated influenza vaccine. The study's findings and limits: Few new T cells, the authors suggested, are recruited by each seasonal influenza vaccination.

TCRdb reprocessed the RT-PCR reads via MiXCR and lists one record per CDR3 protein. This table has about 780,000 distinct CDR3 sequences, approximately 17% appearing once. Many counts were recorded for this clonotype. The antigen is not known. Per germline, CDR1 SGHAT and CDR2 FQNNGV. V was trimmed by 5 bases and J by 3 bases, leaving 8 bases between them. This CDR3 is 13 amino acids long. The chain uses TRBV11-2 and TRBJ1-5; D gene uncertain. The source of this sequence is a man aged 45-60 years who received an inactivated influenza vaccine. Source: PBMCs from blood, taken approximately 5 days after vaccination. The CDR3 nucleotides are TGTGCCAGCAGCCCCAGTCACAATCAGCCCCAGCATTTT. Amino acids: CASSPSHNQPQHF.